The 12 T cell receptor beta chains below were found in one sample sequenced in a study of T cells in Graves' hyperthyroidism and ophthalmopathy. Amplification targeted TCR beta CDR3 regions from RNA transcripts. Primed by the HTBI set, a first-round RT-PCR was run on the TCR CDR3. TCRdb ran MiXCR on the multiplex PCR reads and lists one entry per CDR3 protein. Of about 690,000 distinct CDR3 sequences in the sample, around a sixth were seen once. Source material: blood. The receptors come from a man aged 50-60 years with Graves' hyperthyroidism.

There are many counts of this clonotype. The V gene is TRBV11-2, the J gene TRBJ2-1; D is unclear. The CDR3 totals 16 residues. The germline V gene has CDR1 SGHAT and CDR2 FQNNGV. V was shortened by 5 bases and J by 0 bases, with 14 bases between the two germline ends. CDR3 bases: TGTGCCAGCAGCAGGATTAGTGGAAGCTCCTACAATGAGCAGTTCTTC. Translating it yields CASSRISGSSYNEQFF.

This clonotype has at least ten counts. The chain couples TRBV28 to TRBJ1-5; 7 nucleotides match TRBD1. Germline loops: CDR1 MDHEN, CDR2 SYDVKM. This CDR3 spans 16 amino acids. V dropped 3 bases and J dropped 4; count of bases not matched to a gene: 9. CDR3 sequence (DNA): TGTGCCAGCAGTTTGCCAAGGGGGCTTGGGAATCAGCCCCAGCATTTT. The encoded protein is CASSLPRGLGNQPQHF.

As for this clonotype: Given a much more abundant clone one base away, this may be a read error. V is TRBV28 and J is TRBJ1-5; D possibly corresponds to TRBD1 (5 bases). The germline CDR1 and CDR2 sequences are MDHEN and SYDVKM. The CDR3 has 16 amino acids. The CDR3 is CAGSPSQGLGNQPQHF. CDR3 bases: TGTGCCGGCAGTCCCTCTCAGGGTCTGGGCAATCAGCCCCAGCATTTT.

This clonotype occurred many times. The V and J genes are TRBV2 and TRBJ2-6; the D is unclear. Germline lookup yields CDR1 SNHLY and CDR2 FYNNEI. The CDR3 runs to 14 residues. V was trimmed by 8 bases and J by 1 base, leaving 9 bases between them. CDR3 protein: CASLRRSGANVLTF. CDR3 sequence (DNA): TGTGCCAGCCTTAGACGGTCTGGGGCCAACGTCCTGACTTTC.

This clonotype was found many times. The chain employs TRBV12-3 or TRBV12-4 and TRBJ2-2; tentative D call: TRBD2 (6 bases). Trimming stripped 6 bases from V and 4 bases from J, with 21 bases between. This CDR3 has 17 amino acids. CDR3 amino acids: CASSLIGGGDFTGELFF. CDR3 nucleotides: TGTGCCAGCAGCCTAATTGGAGGCGGGGACTTCACCGGGGAGCTGTTTTTT.

This clonotype was observed a single time. The chain recombines TRBV11-2 with TRBJ2-3; tentatively, D is TRBD2 (5 bases). CDR3 length: 12 residues. Trimming pared 10 bases from V and 9 bases from J, leaving 17 bases between. CDR1 is SGHAT and CDR2 is FQNNGV in the germline V gene. CDR3 in amino acids: CATSLGPRTQYF. CDR3 nucleotide sequence: TGTGCCACTAGCTTAGGACCTCGAACGCAGTATTTT.

The sample holds a few counts of this clonotype. The chain employs TRBV7-9 and TRBJ2-1; D is undetermined. Germline values: CDR1 SEHNR, CDR2 FQNEAQ (reference sequence). V was pared by 6 bases and J by 3 bases, with 15 bases between. The CDR3 totals 15 residues. For the CDR3, the DNA is TGTGCCAGCAGTCGTGCCGGTCCCGTCTACAATGAGCAGTTCTTC. It specifies CASSRAGPVYNEQFF.

This clonotype was seen a handful of times. The chain is built from TRBV7-2 and TRBJ2-7; D gene uncertain. The CDR3 extends over 14 amino acids. The V gene lost 0 bases and the J gene lost 0 bases, with 6 bases spanning the gap. Germline-derived CDR1 and CDR2 are SGHTA and FQGNSA. The CDR3, as DNA: TGTGCCAGCAGCTTAGCCCACAGCTCCTACGAGCAGTACTTC. This encodes CASSLAHSSYEQYF. Full variable domain (outside the CDR3, taken from reference TRBV7-2 and TRBJ2-7): GAGVSQSPSNKVTEKGKDVELRCDPISGHTALYWYRQSLGQGLEFLIYFQGNSAPDKSGLPSDRFSAERTGGSVSTLTIQRTQQEDSAVYLCASSLAHSSYEQYFGPGTRLTVT.

The chain links TRBV28 to TRBJ2-7; 10 bases align to TRBD1. The V segment lost 3 bases and the J segment 6 bases; nucleotides outside the gene matches: 11. The CDR3 is 16 residues long. The germline V gene has CDR1 MDHEN and CDR2 SYDVKM. The CDR3: CASSLSPRQGAFEQYF. In DNA form, the CDR3 reads TGTGCCAGCAGTTTGTCGCCCCGACAGGGGGCGTTCGAGCAGTACTTC.

This chain connects TRBV27 to TRBJ2-2; a weak D match, TRBD2 (5 bases). The CDR3 contains 13 residues. CDR1 and CDR2 (germline): MNHEY, SMNVEV (reference sequence). V was clipped by 3 bases and J by 8 bases, with 10 bases between them. The CDR3 bases are TGTGCCAGCAGTTTTTGGGGAGATGGGGAGCTGTTTTTT. Protein: CASSFWGDGELFF.

The chain couples TRBV4-1 to TRBJ2-7; D call uncertain. In germline, CDR1 is MGHRA, CDR2 YSYEKL. The CDR3 covers 14 residues. V was shortened by 0 bases and J by 6 bases, with 12 bases between the two germline ends. The CDR3 sequence: CASSQEEGLVEQYF. The CDR3 nucleotides are TGCGCCAGCAGCCAAGAGGAAGGGTTGGTCGAGCAGTACTTC.

This clonotype has only a few counts. The V call is TRBV6-2 or TRBV6-3, the J call TRBJ1-3; D is uncertain. The V end lost 2 bases, the J end lost 3 bases, and 14 bases lay between the germline ends. Germline loops: CDR1 MNHEY, CDR2 SVGEGT. The CDR3 is made up of 16 amino acids. The CDR3 reads CASSYPPDFFGNTIYF. For the CDR3, the DNA is TGTGCCAGCAGTTACCCGCCAGACTTTTTTGGAAACACCATATATTTT.